A single sample gave rise to the 27 T cell receptor beta chains below, sequenced in a study of human T cells and chemical hapten exposure (dated by TCRdb to about 2021). The library was produced with RACE. The sequencer listed for this sample is NextSeq 500. TCRdb itself trimmed the public reads at Q25 with fastp, ran MiXCR and retained productive beta chains. Merged by CDR3 protein, the rows form single entries marked with the most common genes and DNA. The sample data list about 76,000 distinct CDR3 sequences, and 13% of these were observed just once. The ten top clones hold roughly 6% of the sample. The sample's time point label, in plain terms: patch test 3, about 24 weeks after DPC sensitization. Per the publication, the treatment or condition label means: therapeutic diphenylcyclopropenone sensitization with weekly scalp DPC. The sequencing here drew on whole blood, taken in connection with sensitization to the hapten diphenylcyclopropenone (DPC). The origin of the receptors is a woman in her forties or fifties with alopecia areata. Some clones in this sample may be carry-over from other donors' samples.

Only a few counts were recorded for this clonotype. V usage is TRBV7-6 and J usage is TRBJ2-7, with D possibly TRBD2 on 6 matching bases. From germline, CDR1 is SGHVS and CDR2 FNYEAQ. Trimming stripped 3 bases from V and 3 bases from J, with 18 bases between. CDR3 length: 16 amino acids. CDR3 residues: CASSLTRPEFYYEQYF. The CDR3 bases are TGTGCCAGCAGCTTGACTAGACCTGAATTCTACTACGAGCAGTACTTC.

This chain joins TRBV7-9 and TRBJ1-2, with 12 bases that match TRBD1. The ends lost 1 base at V and 2 bases at J; junction bases unmatched: 14. The CDR3 length is 20 residues. Germline CDR1 and CDR2: SEHNR and FQNEAQ (reference sequence). The CDR3 sequence: CASSLVSGTGGRDNNYGYTF. The CDR3 DNA is TGTGCCAGCAGCTTAGTTTCCGGGACAGGGGGCCGAGATAACAACTATGGCTACACCTTC.

This clonotype came up a few times. CDR3 region: CASSIDPGVVAGYTF. In DNA form, the CDR3 reads TGTGCCAGTAGTATAGATCCAGGGGTGGTCGCTGGCTACACCTTC. This chain links TRBV19 with TRBJ1-2, with a tentative D call TRBD1 (6 bases). Trimming cost V 0 bases and J 7 bases, with 15 bases left between them. Germline assignment: CDR1 LNHDA and CDR2 SQIVND (reference sequence). CDR3 length: 15 amino acids.

This clonotype was found a few times. This rearrangement joins TRBV6-5 to TRBJ1-1; D ambiguous. Germline V lookup: CDR1 MNHEY, CDR2 SVGAGI. CDR3 length equals 13 residues. V dropped 5 bases and J dropped 1 base, with 8 bases sitting between them. The CDR3 loop reads CASSPLGNTEAFF. The CDR3 region has the DNA TGTGCCAGCAGTCCCCTAGGGAACACTGAAGCTTTCTTT.

This clonotype appeared a few times. The DNA of the CDR3 is TGTGCCTGGAGTAGCGGAATTGAAAACAATGAGCAGTTCTTC. The encoded protein is CAWSSGIENNEQFF. The J gene is TRBJ2-1, the V gene TRBV30; a weak D match, TRBD2 (5 bases). The CDR3 contains 14 residues. Germline-derived CDR1 and CDR2 are GTSNPN and SVGIG (reference sequence). Trimming cost V 2 bases and J 5 bases, with 13 bases left between them.

The J gene is TRBJ1-6, the V gene TRBV9, with unresolved D. Germline loops: CDR1 SGDLS, CDR2 YYNGEE. V lost 0 bases, J lost 9 bases, and 13 bases lay in between. This CDR3 is 15 amino acids long. CDR3 sequence reads: CASSVVEREGSPLHF. In DNA, the CDR3 is TGTGCCAGCAGCGTAGTGGAGAGGGAAGGTTCACCCCTCCACTTT.

Concerning this clonotype: A read error is likely, as this CDR3 ends without the conserved phenylalanine or tryptophan. V usage is TRBV29-1 and J usage is TRBJ1-2; D not certain. Trimming removed 2 bases at V and 4 bases at J, with 11 bases between. This CDR3 has 13 residues. Germline V gives CDR1 SQVTM, CDR2 ANQGSEA. The CDR3 region is CSVEYGRGYGYTL. DNA for the CDR3: TGCAGCGTTGAATATGGACGGGGCTATGGCTACACCCTC.

There are a few counts of this clonotype. The chain combines TRBV28 with TRBJ2-5; D tentatively reads TRBD1 or TRBD2 (7 bases each). Trimming removed 8 bases at V and 4 bases at J, with 20 bases between. The CDR3 is 15 amino acids. Germline V gives CDR1 MDHEN, CDR2 SYDVKM. For the CDR3, the DNA is TGTGCCAGCTCCCAGGGGGGGCAGCTCGCAGAGACCCAGTACTTC. This encodes CASSQGGQLAETQYF.

This clonotype has ten or more counts. This chain uses TRBV29-1 with TRBJ2-1, with TRBD2 matching over 7 bases. Trimming cost V 3 bases and J 8 bases; bases outside gene matches: 10. Germline V gene lookup returns CDR1 SQVTM and CDR2 ANQGSEA. The CDR3 consists of 14 residues. CDR3 nucleotide sequence: TGCAGCGTTGATGCTAGCGGCCCCTCCTATGAGCAGTTCTTC. Its protein product is CSVDASGPSYEQFF.

This clonotype was seen at least ten times. The V call is TRBV6-6, the J call TRBJ1-5, with TRBD1 matching 12 bases. The germline CDR1 and CDR2 sequences are MNHNY and SVGAGI (reference sequence). The CDR3 is 19 amino acids. The V and J ends lost 4 bases and 0 bases, in that order; junction bases with no gene match: 10. CDR3 amino acids: CASSLSRDRGPFSNQPQHF. The CDR3 DNA sequence: TGTGCCAGCAGTTTGAGCCGGGACAGGGGGCCCTTTAGCAATCAGCCCCAGCATTTT.

This clonotype appeared many times. The chain combines TRBV9 with TRBJ1-1; TRBD1 agrees at 7 bases. V lost 4 bases and J lost 8; bases outside the gene matches: 11. The CDR3 runs 14 residues. CDR1 SGDLS and CDR2 YYNGEE come from the germline V gene. In nucleotides, the CDR3 is TGTGCCAGCAGCCACGATACAGGGGACTGGGAAGCTTTCTTT. It translates to CASSHDTGDWEAFF. The variable domain in full, with the rest retrieved from reference TRBV9 and TRBJ1-1, is DSGVTQTPKHLITATGQRVTLRCSPRSGDLSVYWYQQSLDQGLQFLIQYYNGEERAKGNILERFSAQQFPDLHSELNLSSLELGDSALYFCASSHDTGDWEAFFGQGTRLTVV.

The genes are TRBV27 and TRBJ2-7; D gene unclear. The length of the CDR3 is 14 residues. Germline V gene sequence: CDR1 MNHEY, CDR2 SMNVEV (reference sequence). V lost 1 base to trimming and J lost 1 base, with 8 bases between them. In nucleotides, the CDR3 is TGTGCCAGCAGTTTATTTGGATCTTCCTACGAGCAGTACTTC. Translated: CASSLFGSSYEQYF.

A few counts support this clonotype. This chain connects TRBV27 to TRBJ2-7; possible D gene TRBD1, 6 bases. This CDR3 spans 12 amino acids. CDR1 is MNHEY and CDR2 is SMNVEV in the germline V gene (reference sequence). V lost 5 bases and J 6 bases, leaving 11 bases between the germline ends. The CDR3 spells CASSTLTGEQYF. Here the CDR3 DNA reads TGTGCCAGCAGTACCCTGACAGGCGAGCAGTACTTC.

The CDR3 here is CSVASPRYNEQFF. CDR3 nucleotide sequence: TGCAGCGTTGCATCCCCACGCTACAATGAGCAGTTCTTC. The V and J genes are TRBV29-1 and TRBJ2-1; D ambiguous. Germline values: CDR1 SQVTM, CDR2 ANQGSEA. V gave up 4 bases and J gave up 3 bases, with 10 bases separating them. CDR3 length equals 13 residues.

A few counts support this clonotype. The chain couples TRBV30 to TRBJ1-1; the D gene is possibly TRBD1 (6 bases). The germline gives CDR1 GTSNPN, CDR2 SVGIG (reference sequence). V lost 5 bases, J lost 5 bases, and 9 bases lay in between. The CDR3 sequence is 11 residues long. The chain's CDR3 is CAWGTGTEAFF. The CDR3, as DNA: TGTGCCTGGGGTACAGGGACTGAAGCTTTCTTT.

This clonotype was counted between two and nine times. The CDR3, as DNA: TGTGCCAGCAGTGTACAGGGGGCCTATGACTATGGCTACACCTTC. This codes for CASSVQGAYDYGYTF. The V call is TRBV28, the J call TRBJ1-2, with 9 positions matching TRBD1. This CDR3 has 15 residues. The V and J ends lost 5 bases and 3 bases, in that order; junction bases with no gene match: 7. Germline-derived CDR1 and CDR2 are MDHEN and SYDVKM.

This clonotype was picked up many times. The chain combines TRBV29-1 with TRBJ1-5; D unresolved. Looked up from germline, CDR1 is SQVTM and CDR2 is ANQGSEA. V lost 2 bases, J lost 2 bases, and 7 bases lay in between. This CDR3 contains 13 residues. CDR3 in amino acids: CSVELGGNQPQHF. The CDR3 DNA follows: TGCAGCGTTGAATTAGGAGGCAATCAGCCCCAGCATTTT.

This clonotype was counted a few times. The J gene is TRBJ1-1, the V gene TRBV28; D unclear. V lost 6 bases, J lost 5 bases, and 7 bases lay in between. This CDR3 is 11 amino acids long. Germline-derived CDR1 and CDR2 are MDHEN and SYDVKM. The CDR3 here is CASSSATEAFF. The CDR3 coding sequence is TGTGCCAGCAGCTCAGCGACTGAAGCTTTCTTT.

This clonotype was recorded at least ten times. The chain joins TRBV5-4 to TRBJ2-7, with 7 bases aligning to TRBD1. The CDR3 covers 14 residues. V lost 2 bases to trimming and J lost 4 bases; unmatched junction nucleotides: 6. CDR1 is SGHNT and CDR2 is YYREEE in the germline V gene (reference sequence). CDR3 region: CASSFPGQIYEQYF. The CDR3 coding sequence is TGTGCCAGCAGCTTTCCGGGACAGATTTACGAGCAGTACTTC.

The rearrangement joins TRBV12-3 or TRBV12-4 to TRBJ2-2; D may be TRBD2 (5 bases). The CDR3 runs to 16 residues. V lost 3 bases and J lost 1, with 12 bases in between. The CDR3, as DNA: TGTGCCAGCAGTTTTGCTCTAGCTGAGAACACCGGGGAGCTGTTTTTT. As protein: CASSFALAENTGELFF.

The rearrangement uses TRBV29-1 and TRBJ1-6; D remains ambiguous. V lost 7 bases and J lost 9, with 25 bases in between. Germline V gives CDR1 SQVTM, CDR2 ANQGSEA. The CDR3 is made up of 16 amino acids. The DNA of the CDR3 is TGCAGCGCCCAAATTACTGACCTCATCAGGATTTCACCCCTCCACTTT. It is translated as CSAQITDLIRISPLHF.

This clonotype was detected a few times. V is TRBV2 and J is TRBJ2-7, with a possible D match to TRBD2 (5 bases). The CDR3 length is 15 residues. Trimming removed 5 bases at V and 4 bases at J, with 18 bases between. CDR1 is SNHLY and CDR2 is FYNNEI in the germline V gene. The CDR3 here is CASSPIATQRYEQYF. CDR3 nucleotides: TGTGCCAGCAGTCCTATAGCGACTCAGAGGTACGAGCAGTACTTC.

This clonotype was detected ten times or more. The V gene is TRBV25-1, the J gene TRBJ2-7, with TRBD1 matching 8 bases. V lost 2 bases and J lost 5; bases outside the gene matches: 8. Germline-derived CDR1 and CDR2 are MGHDK and SYGVNS. The CDR3 extends over 15 amino acids. The DNA of the CDR3 is TGTGCCAGCAGTGAAGCCGGGACAGGTGTCCACGAGCAGTACTTC. The encoded protein is CASSEAGTGVHEQYF.

V is TRBV20-1 and J is TRBJ2-3, with 10 bases lining up with TRBD2. Germline V gene sequence: CDR1 DFQATT, CDR2 SNEGSKA (reference sequence). Unmatched junction bases numbered 15, after V lost 3 bases and J lost 6 bases. The CDR3 has 17 amino acids. Here the CDR3 reads CSASGAGLAGELDTQYF. CDR3 nucleotide sequence: TGCAGTGCTAGTGGGGCAGGGCTAGCGGGAGAGTTGGATACGCAGTATTTT.

There are a few counts of this clonotype. This rearrangement joins TRBV5-5 to TRBJ2-3, with 7 bases that match TRBD1. This CDR3 region has 15 residues. Trimming took 3 bases from V and 2 from J; bases not matched to a gene: 6. From germline, CDR1 is SGHKS and CDR2 YYEKEE (reference sequence). DNA of the CDR3: TGTGCCAGCAGCTATGACAGGGCTAACACAGATACGCAGTATTTT. Protein sequence: CASSYDRANTDTQYF.

Many counts were recorded for this clonotype. The V and J genes are TRBV25-1 and TRBJ2-1; a possible D gene is TRBD2 (5 bases). The V gene lost 8 bases and the J gene lost 13 bases, with 18 bases spanning the gap. The germline gives CDR1 MGHDK, CDR2 SYGVNS. The CDR3 is 12 residues long. The CDR3 is CASRPGMGAQFF. The CDR3 region has the DNA TGTGCCAGCCGCCCGGGGATGGGCGCCCAGTTCTTC. The variable domain in full, with the rest retrieved from reference TRBV25-1 and TRBJ2-1, is EADIYQTPRYLVIGTGKKITLECSQTMGHDKMYWYQQDPGMELHLIHYSYGVNSTEKGDLSSESTVSRIRTEHFPLTLESARPSHTSQYLCASRPGMGAQFFGPGTRLTVL.

This clonotype was seen many times. V usage is TRBV3-1 and J usage is TRBJ2-7; D uncertain. The CDR3 spans 12 residues. Trimming shortened V by 3 bases and J by 7 bases, and 10 bases separated the two germline ends. The germline CDR1 and CDR2 sequences are LGHDT and YNNKEL (reference sequence). CDR3 DNA: TGTGCCAGCAGCCAGGAATTCGCTGAGCAGTACTTC. Amino acid sequence: CASSQEFAEQYF.